The 28 T cell receptor beta chains reported below all come from one sample, sequenced in a study of T cells after yellow fever vaccination. MiXCR, applied by TCRdb to the 5' RACE reads, yields one record per CDR3 protein. The sample has 300,000 to 450,000 distinct CDR3 sequences, around 6.4% seen once. Sequencing used PBMCs, obtained 5 days after the yellow fever booster vaccination. Every receptor here comes from a man younger than 40 who received the YFV17D yellow fever vaccine.

The rearrangement links TRBV6-1 to TRBJ1-6; maybe TRBD1 (5 bases). Germline V gene lookup returns CDR1 MNHNS and CDR2 SASEGT. This CDR3 is built from 14 residues. V was cut by 11 bases and J by 16 bases, with 27 bases left in between. CDR3 protein: CAVKKTSGQSELHF. The CDR3 DNA reads TGTGCCGTAAAAAAAACCTCGGGGCAATCGGAGCTCCACTTT.

This clonotype was counted only a few times. The chain joins TRBV4-3 to TRBJ2-3; D may be TRBD2 (6 bases). Deletions cut 0 bases from V and 5 bases from J, with 12 bases between. The germline V gene encodes CDR1 LGHNA and CDR2 YSLEER. This CDR3 is built from 15 residues. DNA for the CDR3: TGCGCCAGCAGCCAAGAAGGGAGGAGCGTAGATACGCAGTATTTT. As protein: CASSQEGRSVDTQYF.

The chain employs TRBV3-1 and TRBJ2-2; D is perhaps TRBD1 or TRBD2 (6 bases each). The CDR3 covers 18 residues. Between the trimmed V and J ends, which lost 1 base and 1 base, there was a span of 16 bases. CDR1 is LGHDT and CDR2 is YNNKEL in the germline V gene (reference sequence). This chain's CDR3 is CASSQVWGASKNTGELFF. The DNA for the CDR3 is TGTGCCAGCAGCCAAGTTTGGGGGGCGTCGAAGAACACCGGGGAGCTGTTTTTT.

The V call is TRBV7-2, the J call TRBJ2-6; the D is unclear. Trimming shortened V by 5 bases and J by 0 bases, and 5 bases separated the two germline ends. This CDR3 is 14 amino acids long. Per germline, CDR1 SGHTA and CDR2 FQGNSA. CDR3 DNA sequence: TGTGCCAGCAGCCACGACTCTGGGGCCAACGTCCTGACTTTC. Amino acids: CASSHDSGANVLTF.

There are many counts of this clonotype. The chain is built from TRBV5-1 and TRBJ2-7; 9 bases match TRBD2. Per the germline V gene, CDR1 is SGHRS and CDR2 is YFSETQ. This CDR3 spans 14 amino acids. Trimming cost V 4 bases and J 2 bases; bases outside gene matches: 4. The CDR3 spells CASSATSGTYEQYF. In DNA, the CDR3 is TGCGCCAGCAGCGCGACTAGCGGAACCTACGAGCAGTACTTC.

There are a few counts of this clonotype. The chain couples TRBV15 to TRBJ2-5; TRBD2 is a possible D gene (6 bases). There are 15 residues in the CDR3. The germline V gene encodes CDR1 LNHNV and CDR2 YYDKDF (reference sequence). Deletions cut 7 bases from V and 4 bases from J, with 19 bases between. In DNA, the CDR3 is TGTGCCACCAAGCCGGACGGGAGCACGGGAGAGACCCAGTACTTC. Translated, it gives CATKPDGSTGETQYF.

This clonotype was counted many times. The genes are TRBV6-2 or TRBV6-3 and TRBJ2-7, with 7 bases that match TRBD2. The J segment lost 2 bases and the V segment lost 7 bases, leaving 8 bases of the junction unmatched. The CDR3 totals 14 residues. The germline V gene has CDR1 MNHEY and CDR2 SVGEGT. CDR3 residues: CASTFRGGPYEQYF. The CDR3 DNA follows: TGTGCCAGCACTTTTCGCGGGGGTCCCTACGAGCAGTACTTC.

This clonotype was seen at least ten times. This chain joins TRBV7-2 and TRBJ2-2; D is unclear. With 0 bases removed from V and 5 bases from J, the gap between germline ends came to 7 bases. Germline values: CDR1 SGHTA, CDR2 FQGNSA. There are 14 residues in the CDR3. CDR3 coding DNA: TGTGCCAGCAGCTTAGCAGGCGGAACCGGGGAGCTGTTTTTT. It translates to CASSLAGGTGELFF. Full variable domain (rest looked up from reference TRBV7-2 and TRBJ2-2): GAGVSQSPSNKVTEKGKDVELRCDPISGHTALYWYRQSLGQGLEFLIYFQGNSAPDKSGLPSDRFSAERTGGSVSTLTIQRTQQEDSAVYLCASSLAGGTGELFFGEGSRLTVL.

This clonotype was seen at least ten times. The chain has TRBV25-1 and TRBJ1-5; D perhaps matches TRBD1 (5 bases). V lost 2 bases and J lost 5, with 10 bases in between. CDR1 and CDR2 from the germline V gene are MGHDK and SYGVNS. CDR3 length: 14 residues. In nucleotides, the CDR3 is TGTGCCAGCAGTGAACCCGGAGGGGATCAGCCCCAGCATTTT. Amino acids: CASSEPGGDQPQHF. Complete variable domain (other parts from reference TRBV25-1 and TRBJ1-5): EADIYQTPRYLVIGTGKKITLECSQTMGHDKMYWYQQDPGMELHLIHYSYGVNSTEKGDLSSESTVSRIRTEHFPLTLESARPSHTSQYLCASSEPGGDQPQHFGDGTRLSIL.

Ten or more counts support this clonotype. The chain has TRBV20-1 and TRBJ2-1, with 11 bases matching TRBD2. CDR1 and CDR2 (germline): DFQATT, SNEGSKA (reference sequence). The V segment lost 5 bases and the J segment 2 bases; nucleotides outside the gene matches: 14. The CDR3 is made up of 18 amino acids. The CDR3: CSALGGTSGSSAYNEQFF. Here the CDR3 DNA reads TGCAGTGCTCTAGGGGGAACTAGCGGGAGCAGCGCCTACAATGAGCAGTTCTTC.

This clonotype was picked up many times. This sequence joins TRBV20-1 and TRBJ2-7; D may be TRBD1 (6 bases). Germline V gene data show CDR1 as DFQATT and CDR2 as SNEGSKA (reference sequence). The CDR3 has 14 residues. The V end was cut by 2 bases, the J end by 0 bases, with 11 bases between. For the CDR3, the DNA is TGCAGTGCTAGAAGGGACACCAGCTCCTACGAGCAGTACTTC. Translated: CSARRDTSSYEQYF.

This clonotype was picked up a small number of times. The chain employs TRBV20-1 and TRBJ1-6; no clear D. V was pared by 5 bases and J by 11 bases, with 22 bases between. Germline assignment: CDR1 DFQATT and CDR2 SNEGSKA (reference sequence). The CDR3 runs 15 residues. DNA for the CDR3: TGCAGTGCTTCCCCCTCCCCGGACGGCTCCCCACCCCTCCACTTT. It translates to CSASPSPDGSPPLHF.

The chain employs TRBV5-4 and TRBJ2-2; D not certain. V lost 1 base to trimming and J lost 4 bases, with 17 bases between them. The CDR3 has 17 amino acids. In germline, CDR1 is SGHNT, CDR2 YYREEE (reference sequence). CDR3 amino acids: CASSLKAIMTGTGELFF. CDR3 nucleotides: TGTGCCAGCAGCTTGAAAGCCATCATGACGGGCACCGGGGAGCTGTTTTTT.

The V call is TRBV5-6, the J call TRBJ1-5; no clear D gene. The CDR3 length is 15 residues. The germline V and J ends were trimmed by 4 bases and 6 bases, with 17 bases remaining between them. Germline lookup yields CDR1 SGHDT and CDR2 YYEEEE. CDR3 region: CASSLGRPSSQPQHF. The CDR3 nucleotides are TGTGCCAGCAGCCTAGGACGGCCATCTAGTCAGCCCCAGCATTTT.

Ten or more counts support this clonotype. The chain has TRBV10-2 and TRBJ1-5, with D perhaps TRBD1 (6 bases). Germline lookup yields CDR1 WSHSY and CDR2 SAAADI. This CDR3 is 13 amino acids long. Trimming cost V 6 bases and J 2 bases, with 8 bases left between them. Here the CDR3 reads CASRDSGNQPQHF. In nucleotides, the CDR3 is TGCGCCAGCAGGGACAGCGGCAATCAGCCCCAGCATTTT.

This clonotype has a handful of counts. The CDR3 spells CSASTLAGSTGANVLTF. CDR3 in DNA: TGCAGTGCGAGTACTCTAGCGGGGTCTACTGGGGCCAACGTCCTGACTTTC. The chain is built from TRBV20-1 and TRBJ2-6, with 9 bases matching TRBD2. This CDR3 region has 17 residues. V lost 6 bases and J lost 2; bases outside the gene matches: 11. CDR1 is DFQATT, CDR2 SNEGSKA, per germline (reference sequence).

The CDR3 coding sequence is TGCAGTGCTAGGCCCTCTGACAGGGGAGGAGAGACCCAGTACTTC. Translating it yields CSARPSDRGGETQYF. The chain couples TRBV20-1 to TRBJ2-5; the match to TRBD1 covers 8 bases. The CDR3 covers 15 residues. Per germline, CDR1 DFQATT and CDR2 SNEGSKA (reference sequence). Unmatched junction bases numbered 10, after V lost 3 bases and J lost 4 bases.

This clonotype has a handful of counts. The rearrangement uses TRBV19 and TRBJ2-1; D unresolved. Trimming took 1 base from V and 14 from J, leaving 9 bases between them. CDR3 length: 11 residues. CDR1 is LNHDA, CDR2 SQIVND, per germline (reference sequence). The CDR3 loop is CASSIGGLEFF. The CDR3, as DNA: TGTGCCAGTAGTATAGGAGGTTTGGAGTTCTTC.

This clonotype showed up many times. This chain links TRBV7-6 with TRBJ2-1; 9 positions agree with TRBD2. The V gene's germline CDR1 is SGHVS and CDR2 FNYEAQ. V trimming: 4 bases; J trimming: 7 bases; junction bases outside the gene matches: 5. The CDR3 is made up of 14 amino acids. The chain's CDR3 is CASSSLAGTNEQFF. Here the CDR3 DNA reads TGTGCCAGCAGCTCGCTAGCGGGAACAAATGAGCAGTTCTTC.

This clonotype was counted a few times. V usage is TRBV20-1 and J usage is TRBJ1-5; D unresolved. The CDR3 consists of 14 residues. CDR1 and CDR2 (germline): DFQATT, SNEGSKA (reference sequence). Trimming took 0 bases from V and 6 from J, leaving 12 bases between them. CDR3 bases: TGCAGTGCTAGAGATCGGGCAGGAGGTCAGCCCCAGCATTTT. Amino acids: CSARDRAGGQPQHF.

This clonotype was counted a few times. The chain has TRBV12-3 or TRBV12-4 and TRBJ1-1, with 7 bases identical to TRBD1. The CDR3 totals 15 residues. V was clipped by 7 bases and J by 8 bases; unmatched bases: 16. In DNA form, the CDR3 reads TGTGCCAGCACCAGCCTTATCCGACAGGGTAGGGAAGCTTTCTTT. It specifies CASTSLIRQGREAFF.

Ten or more counts support this clonotype. V gene TRBV24-1 combines with J gene TRBJ2-3; 7 nucleotides match TRBD1. The CDR3 has 18 amino acids. Germline trimming cut 0 bases from V and 8 bases from J; bases unmatched to any gene: 16. Germline assignment: CDR1 KGHDR and CDR2 SFDVKD. The CDR3 coding sequence is TGTGCCACCAGTGATTTGCGACAGGGCGGACTGACTAAGGGTACGCAGTATTTT. This gives the protein CATSDLRQGGLTKGTQYF.

The rearrangement uses TRBV20-1 and TRBJ2-1; TRBD1 matches at 9 bases. Germline V gene data show CDR1 as DFQATT and CDR2 as SNEGSKA (reference sequence). This CDR3 comprises 15 residues. The ends lost 0 bases at V and 8 bases at J; junction bases unmatched: 8. The CDR3 DNA sequence: TGCAGTGCTAGAGATTCGGGACAGGGTGACCATGAGCAGTTCTTC. It encodes CSARDSGQGDHEQFF.

This clonotype has just a few counts. The V call is TRBV19, the J call TRBJ2-7, with 8 bases that match TRBD1. With 4 bases clipped from V and 5 bases from J, the junction kept 10 bases outside the gene matches. Per the germline V gene, CDR1 is LNHDA and CDR2 is SQIVND (reference sequence). This CDR3 comprises 15 residues. The CDR3 coding sequence is TGTGCCAGTAGTAGCTTCCGGACAGGGTCCCACGAGCAGTACTTC. Translating gives CASSSFRTGSHEQYF.

This clonotype has a handful of counts. V gene TRBV29-1 combines with J gene TRBJ2-1; D gene ambiguous. Germline CDR1 is SQVTM and CDR2 is ANQGSEA. This CDR3 has 13 residues. With 7 bases removed from V and 6 bases from J, the gap between germline ends came to 16 bases. The CDR3 DNA reads as TGCAGCGCCCGGCGGTCGCAGGCCAATGAGCAGTTCTTC. Protein sequence: CSARRSQANEQFF.

The chain links TRBV28 to TRBJ2-7, with 8 bases identical to TRBD1. The CDR3 covers 14 residues. J lost 2 bases, V lost 6 bases, and 6 bases had no gene match. Per the germline V gene, CDR1 is MDHEN and CDR2 is SYDVKM. The CDR3: CASRAQGVPYEQYF. The CDR3 DNA follows: TGTGCCAGCAGGGCACAGGGGGTACCCTACGAGCAGTACTTC.

At least ten counts were recorded for this clonotype. The gene calls are TRBV20-1 and TRBJ2-7; D uncertain. CDR1 is DFQATT and CDR2 is SNEGSKA in the germline V gene (reference sequence). V was trimmed by 4 bases and J by 3 bases, leaving 7 bases between them. This CDR3 is 11 amino acids long. CDR3 loop: CSATVLYEQYF. The DNA of the CDR3 is TGCAGTGCTACTGTCCTCTACGAGCAGTACTTC.

A few counts support this clonotype. The V and J genes are TRBV7-2 and TRBJ2-7, with D possibly called TRBD1 or TRBD2 (5 bases each). V was pared by 0 bases and J by 7 bases, with 16 bases between. The CDR3 spans 15 residues. Germline values: CDR1 SGHTA, CDR2 FQGNSA. The CDR3 DNA is TGTGCCAGCAGCTTAGCCGAGGGACCACCGATGGAGCAGTACTTC. Protein sequence: CASSLAEGPPMEQYF.